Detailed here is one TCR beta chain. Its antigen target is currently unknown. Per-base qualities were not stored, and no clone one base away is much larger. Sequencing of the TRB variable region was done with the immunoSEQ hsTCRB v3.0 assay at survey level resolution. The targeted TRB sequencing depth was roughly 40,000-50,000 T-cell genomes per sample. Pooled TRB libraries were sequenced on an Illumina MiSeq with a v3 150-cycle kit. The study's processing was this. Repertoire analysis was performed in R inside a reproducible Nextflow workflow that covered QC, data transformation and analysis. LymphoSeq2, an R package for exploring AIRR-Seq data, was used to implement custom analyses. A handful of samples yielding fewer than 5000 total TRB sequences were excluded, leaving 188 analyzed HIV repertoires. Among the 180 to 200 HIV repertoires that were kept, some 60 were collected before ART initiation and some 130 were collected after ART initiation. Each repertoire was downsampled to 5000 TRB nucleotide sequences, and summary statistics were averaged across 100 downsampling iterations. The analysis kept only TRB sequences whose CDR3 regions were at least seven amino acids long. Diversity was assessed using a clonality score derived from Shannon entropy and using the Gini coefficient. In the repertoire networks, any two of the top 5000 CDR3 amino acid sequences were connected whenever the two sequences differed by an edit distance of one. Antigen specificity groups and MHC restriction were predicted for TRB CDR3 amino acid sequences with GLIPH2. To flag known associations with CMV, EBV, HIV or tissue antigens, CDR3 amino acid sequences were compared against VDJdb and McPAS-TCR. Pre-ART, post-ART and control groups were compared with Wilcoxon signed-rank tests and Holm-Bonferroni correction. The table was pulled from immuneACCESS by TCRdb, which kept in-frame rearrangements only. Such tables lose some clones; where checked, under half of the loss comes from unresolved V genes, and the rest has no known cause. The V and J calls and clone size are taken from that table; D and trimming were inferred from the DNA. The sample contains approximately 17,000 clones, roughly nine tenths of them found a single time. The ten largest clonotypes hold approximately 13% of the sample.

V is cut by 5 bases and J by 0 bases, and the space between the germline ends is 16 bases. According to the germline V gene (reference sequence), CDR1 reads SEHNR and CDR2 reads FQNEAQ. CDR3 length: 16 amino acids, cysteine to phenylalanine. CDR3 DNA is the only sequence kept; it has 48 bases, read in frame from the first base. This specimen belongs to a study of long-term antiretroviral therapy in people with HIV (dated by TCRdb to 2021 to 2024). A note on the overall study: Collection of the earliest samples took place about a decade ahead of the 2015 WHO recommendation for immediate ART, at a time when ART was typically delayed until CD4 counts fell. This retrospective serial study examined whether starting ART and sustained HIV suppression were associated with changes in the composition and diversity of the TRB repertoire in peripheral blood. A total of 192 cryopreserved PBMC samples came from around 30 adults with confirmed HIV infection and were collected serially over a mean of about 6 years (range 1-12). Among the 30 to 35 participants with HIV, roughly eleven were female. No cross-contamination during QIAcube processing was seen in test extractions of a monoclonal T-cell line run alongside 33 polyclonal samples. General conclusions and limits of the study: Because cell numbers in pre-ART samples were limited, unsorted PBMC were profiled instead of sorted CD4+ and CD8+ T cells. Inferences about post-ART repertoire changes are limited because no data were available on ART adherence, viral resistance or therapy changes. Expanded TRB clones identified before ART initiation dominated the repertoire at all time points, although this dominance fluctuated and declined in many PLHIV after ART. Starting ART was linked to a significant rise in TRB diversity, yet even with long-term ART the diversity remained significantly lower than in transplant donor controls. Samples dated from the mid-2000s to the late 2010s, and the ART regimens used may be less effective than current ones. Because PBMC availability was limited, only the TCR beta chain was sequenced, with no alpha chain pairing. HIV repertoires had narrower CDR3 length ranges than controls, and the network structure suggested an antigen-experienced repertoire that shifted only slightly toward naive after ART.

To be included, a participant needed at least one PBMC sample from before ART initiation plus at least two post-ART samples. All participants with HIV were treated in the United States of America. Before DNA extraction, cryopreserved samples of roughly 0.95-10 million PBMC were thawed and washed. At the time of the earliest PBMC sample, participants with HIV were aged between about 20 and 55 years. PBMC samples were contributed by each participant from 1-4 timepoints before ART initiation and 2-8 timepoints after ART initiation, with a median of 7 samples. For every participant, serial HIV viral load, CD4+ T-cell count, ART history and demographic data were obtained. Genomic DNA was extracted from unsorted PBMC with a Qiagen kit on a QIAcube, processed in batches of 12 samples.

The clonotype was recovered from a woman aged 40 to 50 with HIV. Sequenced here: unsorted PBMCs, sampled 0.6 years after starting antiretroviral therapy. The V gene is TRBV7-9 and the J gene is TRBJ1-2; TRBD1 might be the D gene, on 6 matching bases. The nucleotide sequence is TGTGCCAGCAGCCCGCGAGATCAGGGGTCTAACTATGGCTACACCTTC. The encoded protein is CASSPRDQGSNYGYTF.